These 17 T cell receptor beta chains were sequenced from one sample in a study of cytomegalovirus exposure and HLA in healthy donors. PCR amplification relied on 60 Vbeta primers (plus 13 Jbeta primers). Assay: immunoSEQ multiplex PCR; the TCRdb copy retains only in-frame clones and omits some. The top ten clones hold about 0.79% of a sample with about 100,000 clones, around 80% of them seen once. The sequencing input was PBMCs. The receptors were sampled from a woman aged 60-75 years in good health and CMV-seronegative.

This chain connects TRBV30 to TRBJ2-5; D is perhaps TRBD1 (6 bases). Germline V gene data show CDR1 as GTSNPN and CDR2 as SVGIG (reference sequence). This CDR3 is built from 12 residues. V shed 7 bases and J shed 5 bases, with 14 bases lying between them. The CDR3 DNA follows: TGTGCCTTCACAGGGTATGAGGAGACCCAGTACTTC. It is translated as CAFTGYEETQYF.

This chain connects TRBV2 to TRBJ2-7, with 8 positions matching TRBD1. CDR3 length equals 14 residues. Looked up from germline, CDR1 is SNHLY and CDR2 is FYNNEI. The junction had 10 bases not matched to a gene; V was cut back by 8 bases and J by 4 bases. The CDR3 bases are TGTGCCAGCGGTGGACAGGGCGCGGGGTACGAGCAGTACTTC. It encodes CASGGQGAGYEQYF.

The chain carries TRBV5-6 and TRBJ1-4; no firm D call. The CDR3 totals 13 residues. V dropped 1 base and J dropped 8 bases, with 9 bases sitting between them. Germline CDR1 reads SGHDT; CDR2 reads YYEEEE. The CDR3 protein is CASSLLAREKLFF. Written as DNA, the CDR3 is TGTGCCAGCAGCTTGTTGGCTAGGGAAAAACTGTTTTTT.

This clone was observed a handful of times. The CDR3 DNA reads TGTGCCAGCAGTGCGCAGGGACAGGGGAAGTACAATGAGCAGTTCTTC. As protein: CASSAQGQGKYNEQFF. The gene calls are TRBV25-1 and TRBJ2-1; 10 nucleotides match TRBD1. The CDR3 totals 16 residues. After removal of 4 bases from V and 4 bases from J, the junction contained 7 bases not matched to a gene. Germline V gene sequence: CDR1 MGHDK, CDR2 SYGVNS.

The table lists this clone with a few counts. The rearrangement joins TRBV10-3 to TRBJ1-4; 7 bases line up with TRBD1. This CDR3 has 15 residues. In germline, CDR1 is ENHRY, CDR2 SYGVKD. V gave up 3 bases and J gave up 9 bases; unmatched junction bases: 10. The CDR3 region has the DNA TGTGCCATCAGTGATGCGGAGGGGGCCGGGAAAAAACTGTTTTTT. As protein: CAISDAEGAGKKLFF.

The J gene is TRBJ1-1, the V gene TRBV7-9; D is unclear. Trimming pared 5 bases from V and 4 bases from J, leaving 8 bases between. The CDR3 totals 12 residues. Germline loops: CDR1 SEHNR, CDR2 FQNEAQ (reference sequence). CDR3 bases: TGTGCCAGCAGCCAAATGCGCACTGAAGCTTTCTTT. It translates to CASSQMRTEAFF.

This clone was detected only once. The chain has TRBV5-1 and TRBJ2-3; tentative D call: TRBD1 (5 bases). The CDR3 runs 13 residues. Germline CDR1 is SGHRS and CDR2 is YFSETQ. Trimming shortened V by 7 bases and J by 2 bases, and 11 bases separated the two germline ends. The chain's CDR3 is CASGPRATDTQYF. Here the CDR3 DNA reads TGCGCCAGCGGTCCCAGGGCCACAGATACGCAGTATTTT. The variable domain in full, completed from reference TRBV5-1 and TRBJ2-3, reads KAGVTQTPRYLIKTRGQQVTLSCSPISGHRSVSWYQQTPGQGLQFLFEYFSETQRNKGNFPGRFSGRQFSNSRSEMNVSTLELGDSALYLCASGPRATDTQYFGPGTRLTVL.

The chain joins TRBV15 to TRBJ2-3; 12 nucleotides match TRBD1. With V trimmed by 5 bases and J by 6 bases, 6 bases remained unmatched. Germline CDR1 reads LNHNV; CDR2 reads YYDKDF (reference sequence). The CDR3 is 15 residues long. The CDR3 nucleotides are TGTGCCACCAGCGAGGGGACAGGGGGCTTGGATACGCAGTATTTT. Encoded protein: CATSEGTGGLDTQYF.

The genes are TRBV5-1 and TRBJ2-1, with TRBD2 as a possible D gene (6 bases). CDR1 SGHRS and CDR2 YFSETQ come from the germline V gene. This CDR3 region has 16 residues. V lost 3 bases to trimming and J lost 10 bases, with 23 bases between them. Here the CDR3 DNA reads TGCGCCAGCAGCTCGTCGATGGGACCCCTCGGGGGAGAGCAGTTCTTC. Translated, it gives CASSSSMGPLGGEQFF.

This clone has only one observation. The J gene is TRBJ1-5, the V gene TRBV19; weak D call: TRBD1 (5 bases). V lost 10 bases to trimming and J lost 6 bases, with 13 bases between them. CDR3 size: 12 residues. Per the germline V gene, CDR1 is LNHDA and CDR2 is SQIVND (reference sequence). CDR3 coding DNA: TGTGCCACCCGGCAGGGTGGTCAGCCCCAGCATTTT. Its protein product is CATRQGGQPQHF.

The chain couples TRBV7-2 to TRBJ1-5; TRBD1 matches at 7 bases. V lost 6 bases to trimming and J lost 1 base; unmatched junction nucleotides: 6. Germline V CDR1 and CDR2: SGHTA, FQGNSA. The CDR3 consists of 15 residues. CDR3: CASRAGTASNQPQHF. CDR3 DNA: TGTGCCAGCAGAGCCGGGACAGCAAGCAATCAGCCCCAGCATTTT.

The rearrangement links TRBV5-8 to TRBJ1-2, with no clear D. Looked up from germline, CDR1 is SGHTS and CDR2 is YDEGEE. The germline V and J ends were trimmed by 4 bases and 4 bases, with 5 bases remaining between them. The CDR3 totals 11 residues. This CDR3 reads CASSTFYGYTF. CDR3 DNA sequence: TGTGCCAGCAGCACATTCTATGGCTACACCTTC.

The chain is built from TRBV6-6 and TRBJ1-5; D not certain. This CDR3 region has 12 residues. CDR1 is MNHNY, CDR2 SVGAGI, per germline (reference sequence). V gave up 7 bases and J gave up 4 bases, with 8 bases separating them. CDR3 sequence reads: CASKVLNQPQHF. The CDR3 DNA sequence: TGTGCCAGCAAAGTTCTAAATCAGCCCCAGCATTTT.

The chain combines TRBV18 with TRBJ1-2, with 8 bases lining up with TRBD1. CDR3 length equals 12 residues. Germline CDR1 reads KGHSH; CDR2 reads LQKENI. The J segment lost 8 bases and the V segment lost 4 bases, leaving 3 bases of the junction unmatched. This chain's CDR3 is CASSLDRGGYTF. CDR3 nucleotide sequence: TGTGCCAGCTCACTCGACAGGGGCGGCTACACCTTC.

The chain couples TRBV5-1 to TRBJ1-1; the D is unclear. There are 14 residues in the CDR3. Germline V gene sequence: CDR1 SGHRS, CDR2 YFSETQ. V was clipped by 0 bases and J by 1 base, with 7 bases between them. The CDR3, as DNA: TGCGCCAGCAGCTTGGGTAGTTCGAACACTGAAGCTTTCTTT. Translated: CASSLGSSNTEAFF.

This clone showed up just once. The gene calls are TRBV10-3 and TRBJ2-1; TRBD1 matches 8 bases. Trimming cost V 2 bases and J 5 bases; bases outside gene matches: 5. Germline CDR1 reads ENHRY; CDR2 reads SYGVKD. The CDR3 spans 15 residues. The CDR3 region has the DNA TGTGCCATCAGTGAGCTGACAGGGGTAGACAATGAGCAGTTCTTC. The encoded protein is CAISELTGVDNEQFF.

The rearrangement links TRBV9 to TRBJ2-7, with a tentative D call TRBD2 (5 bases). The CDR3 covers 16 residues. Trimming cost V 0 bases and J 2 bases, with 15 bases left between them. Germline-derived CDR1 and CDR2 are SGDLS and YYNGEE. The CDR3 DNA reads TGTGCCAGCAGCGTAGTCGGGGATGCCCCGACCTACGAGCAGTACTTC. Protein sequence: CASSVVGDAPTYEQYF. Using reference TRBV9 and TRBJ2-7 for the parts outside the CDR3, the full variable domain is DSGVTQTPKHLITATGQRVTLRCSPRSGDLSVYWYQQSLDQGLQFLIQYYNGEERAKGNILERFSAQQFPDLHSELNLSSLELGDSALYFCASSVVGDAPTYEQYFGPGTRLTVT.